The clone carrying this T cell receptor beta chain was observed many times. Its antigen is undetermined. V lost 7 bases to trimming and J lost 1 base; unmatched junction nucleotides: 6. The CDR3 covers 15 residues. Germline CDR1 MNHNY, CDR2 SVGAGI (reference sequence). This record belongs to a study of shared clonotypes between healthy human individuals. Study-level findings and limits: In contrast to clonotypes shared by all four donors, non-shared clonotypes had lower generation probabilities.

The protocol was immunoSEQ multiplex PCR, while the TCRdb copy is restricted to in-frame clones and leaves out a portion. The sample lists over a million clones; about 75% were seen once. What was sequenced was memory CD4+ T cells sorted from blood. Subset described: CD45RA-negative fraction. This receptor was identified in a young man in good health. The V gene is TRBV6-6, the J gene TRBJ2-3, with 9 positions matching TRBD1. CDR3 residues: CASTDRDRGTDTQYF. The CDR3 nucleotides read TGTGCCAGCACGGACCGGGACAGGGGCACAGATACGCAGTATTTT.